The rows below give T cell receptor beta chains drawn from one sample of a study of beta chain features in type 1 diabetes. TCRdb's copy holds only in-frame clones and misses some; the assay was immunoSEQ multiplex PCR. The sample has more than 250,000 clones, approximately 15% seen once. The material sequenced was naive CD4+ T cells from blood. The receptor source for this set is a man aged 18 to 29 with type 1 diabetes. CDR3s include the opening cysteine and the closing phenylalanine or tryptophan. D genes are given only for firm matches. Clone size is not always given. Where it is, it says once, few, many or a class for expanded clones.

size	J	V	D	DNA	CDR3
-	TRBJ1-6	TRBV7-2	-	TGTGCCAGCAGCTTATCGGCAGTTCAGGGGCATTCACCCCTCCACTTT	CASSLSAVQGHSPLHF
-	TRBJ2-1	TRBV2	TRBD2	TGTGCCAGCAAGGTAGCGGGGTACAATGAGCAGTTCTTC	CASKVAGYNEQFF
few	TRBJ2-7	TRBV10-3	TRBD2	TGTGCCATCAGGGAACCTACTAGCGGGGGTCCCTACGAGCAGTACTTC	CAIREPTSGGPYEQYF
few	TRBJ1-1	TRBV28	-	TGTGCCAGCAGCCCACCGGGACTGTTGAACACTGAAGCTTTCTTT	CASSPPGLLNTEAFF
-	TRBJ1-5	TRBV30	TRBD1	TGTGCCTGGAGTACGGGACAGGGCAATCAGCCCCAGCATTTT	CAWSTGQGNQPQHF
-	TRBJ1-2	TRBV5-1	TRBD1	TGCGCCAGCAGCCGCCAGGGGGGCTATGGCTACACCTTC	CASSRQGGYGYTF
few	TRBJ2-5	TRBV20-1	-	TGCAGTGCTGGGGGGGCAGAGACCCAGTACTTC	CSAGGAETQYF
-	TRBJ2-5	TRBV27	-	TGTGCCAGCAGTAAACACAGGGCGCAAGAGACCCAGTACTTC	CASSKHRAQETQYF
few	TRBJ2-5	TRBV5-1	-	TGCGCCAGCAGCTCCCGACCCGACAGGAGACAAGAGACCCAGTACTTC	CASSSRPDRRQETQYF
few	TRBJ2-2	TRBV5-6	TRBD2	TGTGCCAGCGGGGTAGCGGGAGTTTCCGGGGAGCTGTTTTTT	CASGVAGVSGELFF
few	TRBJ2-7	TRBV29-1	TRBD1	TGCAGCGTTGTAGTCCGAGGGAACAGGGGGGTCGAGCAGTACTTC	CSVVVRGNRGVEQYF
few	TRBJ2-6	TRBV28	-	TGTGCCAGCAGTTTGTCAGGGGCTGGGGCCAACGTCCTGACTTTC	CASSLSGAGANVLTF
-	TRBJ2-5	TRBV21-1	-	TGTGCCAGCAGCAAAGTAGCCAAACAAGAGACCCAGTACTTC	CASSKVAKQETQYF
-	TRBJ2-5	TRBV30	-	TGTGCCTGGAGTGTGAGGCAGGGTAGGACCCAGTACTTC	CAWSVRQGRTQYF
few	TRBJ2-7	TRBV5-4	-	TGTGCCAGCAGGGTAGCCGGAGGCGAGTACGAGCAGTACTTC	CASRVAGGEYEQYF
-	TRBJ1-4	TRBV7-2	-	TGTGCCAGCAGCTTAGAAACAGCTAATGAAAAACTGTTTTTT	CASSLETANEKLFF
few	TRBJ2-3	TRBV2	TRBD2	TGTGCCAGCAGTAATCGACTAGCGGGAGGAACAGATACGCAGTATTTT	CASSNRLAGGTDTQYF
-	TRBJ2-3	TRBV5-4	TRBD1	TGTGCCAGCAGCTCGAAACAGGGGACAGATACGCAGTATTTT	CASSSKQGTDTQYF
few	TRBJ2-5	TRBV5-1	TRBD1	TGCGCCAGCAGCCTAGGGTATCAGGGGGCAAGCTGGGAAGAGACCCAGTACTTC	CASSLGYQGASWEETQYF
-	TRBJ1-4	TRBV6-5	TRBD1	TGTGCCAGCAGTTACACAGGGGGCGAAAAACTGTTTTTT	CASSYTGGEKLFF
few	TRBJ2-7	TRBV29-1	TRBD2	TGCAGCGGGGCTGGGGCTAGCGGGAGAACTTACGAGCAGTACTTC	CSGAGASGRTYEQYF
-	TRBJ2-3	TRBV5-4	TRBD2	TGTGCCAGCAGCTTGGTCCCTAGCGGGGTCACAGATACGCAGTATTTT	CASSLVPSGVTDTQYF
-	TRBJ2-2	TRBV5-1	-	TGCGCCAGCAGCCTGACTAGTCCCGGGGAGCTGTTTTTT	CASSLTSPGELFF
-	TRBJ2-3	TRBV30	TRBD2	TGTGCCTGGAGTGTTGGTGGACTAGCGGGCACAGATACGCAGTATTTT	CAWSVGGLAGTDTQYF
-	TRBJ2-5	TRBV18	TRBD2	TGTGCCAGCTCATTCGGACTAGCGTCGGAGACCCAGTACTTC	CASSFGLASETQYF
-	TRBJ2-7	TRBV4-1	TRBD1	TGCGCCAGCAGTCTTACAGGGGGCGAGCAGTACTTC	CASSLTGGEQYF
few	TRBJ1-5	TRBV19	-	TGTGCCAGTACTACGGACAGAGAAATAAATCAGCCCCAGCATTTT	CASTTDREINQPQHF
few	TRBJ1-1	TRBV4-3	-	TGCGCCAGCAGCCAGGCCGGGGGATTGAACACTGAAGCTTTCTTT	CASSQAGGLNTEAFF
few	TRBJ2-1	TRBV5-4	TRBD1	TGTGCCAGCAGCTTCGACAGGGTCGGTGGGACTGAGCAGTTCTTC	CASSFDRVGGTEQFF
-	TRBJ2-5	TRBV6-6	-	TGTGCCAGCAGTTACTCGCTCAGTCTCGAGACCCAGTACTTC	CASSYSLSLETQYF
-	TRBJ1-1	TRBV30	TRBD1	TGTGCCTGGAAACGAAAAGACAGGGATAACACTGAAGCTTTCTTT	CAWKRKDRDNTEAFF
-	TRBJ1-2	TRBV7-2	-	TGTGCCAGCAGCTTTGCCGGGACATACGGCTACACCTTC	CASSFAGTYGYTF
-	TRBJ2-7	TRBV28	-	TGTGCCAGCAGTTCCCAGACCTACGAGCAGTACTTC	CASSSQTYEQYF
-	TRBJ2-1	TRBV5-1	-	TGCGCCAGTAGCGCTCGCGTCTCGAGCTCCTACAATGAGCAGTTCTTC	CASSARVSSSYNEQFF
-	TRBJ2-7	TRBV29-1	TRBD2	TGCAGCGGGGCCGGAGCGGGAGCGGACGAGCAGTACTTC	CSGAGAGADEQYF
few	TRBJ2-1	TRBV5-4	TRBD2	TGTGCCAGCAGCTTGTCAGCGGGAGGGAGGACCAATGAGCAGTTCTTC	CASSLSAGGRTNEQFF
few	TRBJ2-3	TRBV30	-	TGTGCCTGGAGTGTATCTGGCACAGATACGCAGTATTTT	CAWSVSGTDTQYF
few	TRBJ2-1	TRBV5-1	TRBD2	TGCGCCAGCAGCGCTAGCGGGAGGAATGAGCAGTTCTTC	CASSASGRNEQFF
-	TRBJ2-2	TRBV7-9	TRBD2	TGTGCCAGCAGCCCTAGGACTAGCGGGCCCGGGGAGCTGTTTTTT	CASSPRTSGPGELFF
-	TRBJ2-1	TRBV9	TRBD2	TGTGCCAGCAGCGTAGTGGCGGGGGGGCACAATGAGCAGTTCTTC	CASSVVAGGHNEQFF
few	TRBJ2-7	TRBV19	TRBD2	TGTGCCAGTAGCCGAGGGACTAGCGGGAGCCGAATCTACGAGCAGTACTTC	CASSRGTSGSRIYEQYF
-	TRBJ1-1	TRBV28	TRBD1	TGTGCCAGCAGTTCCCCCCAGGAGGGGGCTAGAGGCACTGAAGCTTTCTTT	CASSSPQEGARGTEAFF
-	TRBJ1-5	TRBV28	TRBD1	TGTGCCAGCAGAATCCCGGGACAGGGATTCAATCAGCCCCAGCATTTT	CASRIPGQGFNQPQHF
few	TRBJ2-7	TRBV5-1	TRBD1	TGCGCCAGCAGCCGTGGACAGGGATTGGGCGAGCAGTACTTC	CASSRGQGLGEQYF
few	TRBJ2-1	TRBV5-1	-	TGCGCCAGCAGCTTGGATAGTGAGCAGTTCTTC	CASSLDSEQFF